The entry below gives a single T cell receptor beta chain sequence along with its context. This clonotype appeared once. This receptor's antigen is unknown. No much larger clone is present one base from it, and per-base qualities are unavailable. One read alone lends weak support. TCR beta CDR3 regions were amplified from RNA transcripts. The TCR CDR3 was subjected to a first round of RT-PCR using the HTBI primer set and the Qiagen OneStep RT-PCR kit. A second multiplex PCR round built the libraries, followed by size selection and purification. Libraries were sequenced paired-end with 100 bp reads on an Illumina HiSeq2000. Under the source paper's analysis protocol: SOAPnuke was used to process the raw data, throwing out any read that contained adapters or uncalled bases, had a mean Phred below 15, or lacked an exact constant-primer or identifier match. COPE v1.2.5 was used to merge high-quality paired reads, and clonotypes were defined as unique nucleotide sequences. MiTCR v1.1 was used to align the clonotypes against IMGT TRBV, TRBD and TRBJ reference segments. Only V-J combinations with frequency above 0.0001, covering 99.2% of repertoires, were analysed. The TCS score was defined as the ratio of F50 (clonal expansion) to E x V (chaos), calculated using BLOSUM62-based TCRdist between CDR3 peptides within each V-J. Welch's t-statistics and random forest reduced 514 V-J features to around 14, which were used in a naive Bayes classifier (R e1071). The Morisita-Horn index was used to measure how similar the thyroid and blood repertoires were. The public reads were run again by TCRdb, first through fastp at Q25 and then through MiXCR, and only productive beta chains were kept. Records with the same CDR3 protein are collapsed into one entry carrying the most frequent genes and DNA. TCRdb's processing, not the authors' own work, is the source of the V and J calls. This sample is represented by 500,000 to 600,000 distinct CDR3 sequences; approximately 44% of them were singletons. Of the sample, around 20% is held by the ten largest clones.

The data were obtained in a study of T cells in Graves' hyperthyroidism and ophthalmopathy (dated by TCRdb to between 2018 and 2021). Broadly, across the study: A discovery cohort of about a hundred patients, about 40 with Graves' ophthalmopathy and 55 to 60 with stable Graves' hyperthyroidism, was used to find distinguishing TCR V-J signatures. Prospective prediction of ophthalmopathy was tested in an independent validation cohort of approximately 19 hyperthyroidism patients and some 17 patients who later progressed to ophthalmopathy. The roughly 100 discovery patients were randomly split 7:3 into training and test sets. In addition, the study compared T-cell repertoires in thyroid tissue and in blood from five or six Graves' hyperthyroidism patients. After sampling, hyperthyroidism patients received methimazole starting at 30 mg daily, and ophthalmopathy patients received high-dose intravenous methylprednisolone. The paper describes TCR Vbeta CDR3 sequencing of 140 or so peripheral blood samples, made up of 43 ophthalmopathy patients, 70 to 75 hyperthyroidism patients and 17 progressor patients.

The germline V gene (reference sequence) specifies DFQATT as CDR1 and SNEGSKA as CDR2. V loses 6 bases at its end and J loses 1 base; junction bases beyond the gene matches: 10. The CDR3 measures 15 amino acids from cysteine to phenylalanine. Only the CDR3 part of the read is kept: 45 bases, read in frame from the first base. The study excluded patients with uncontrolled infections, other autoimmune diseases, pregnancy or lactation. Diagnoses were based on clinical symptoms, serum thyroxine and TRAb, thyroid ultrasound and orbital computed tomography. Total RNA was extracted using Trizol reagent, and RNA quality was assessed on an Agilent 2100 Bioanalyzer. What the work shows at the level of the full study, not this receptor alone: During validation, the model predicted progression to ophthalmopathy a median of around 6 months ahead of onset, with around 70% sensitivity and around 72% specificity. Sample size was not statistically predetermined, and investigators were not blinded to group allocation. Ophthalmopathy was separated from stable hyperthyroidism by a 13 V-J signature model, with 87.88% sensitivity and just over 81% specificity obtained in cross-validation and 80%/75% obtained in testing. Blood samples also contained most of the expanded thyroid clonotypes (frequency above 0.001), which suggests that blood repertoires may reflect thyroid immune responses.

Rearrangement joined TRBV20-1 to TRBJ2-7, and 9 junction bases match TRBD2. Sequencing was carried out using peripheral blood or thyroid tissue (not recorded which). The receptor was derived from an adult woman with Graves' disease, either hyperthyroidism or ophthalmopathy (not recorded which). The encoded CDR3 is CSASNRLADSYEQYF. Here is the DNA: TGCAGTGCCAGCAACAGACTAGCGGATTCCTACGAGCAGTACTTC.